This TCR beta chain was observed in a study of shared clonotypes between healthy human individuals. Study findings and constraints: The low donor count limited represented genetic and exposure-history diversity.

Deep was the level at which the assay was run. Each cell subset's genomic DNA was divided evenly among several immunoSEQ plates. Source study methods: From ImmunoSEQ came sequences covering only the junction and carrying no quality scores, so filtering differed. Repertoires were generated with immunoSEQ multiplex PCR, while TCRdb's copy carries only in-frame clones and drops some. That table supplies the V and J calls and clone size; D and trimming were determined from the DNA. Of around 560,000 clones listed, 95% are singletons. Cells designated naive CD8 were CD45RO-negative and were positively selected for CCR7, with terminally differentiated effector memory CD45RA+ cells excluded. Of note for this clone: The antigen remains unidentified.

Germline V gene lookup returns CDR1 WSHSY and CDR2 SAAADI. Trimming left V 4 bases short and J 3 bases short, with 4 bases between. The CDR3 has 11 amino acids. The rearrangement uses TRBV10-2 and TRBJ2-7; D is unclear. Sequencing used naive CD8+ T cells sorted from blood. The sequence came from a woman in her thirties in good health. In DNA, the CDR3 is TGCGCCAGCAGTGGTAACTACGAGCAGTACTTC. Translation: CASSGNYEQYF.